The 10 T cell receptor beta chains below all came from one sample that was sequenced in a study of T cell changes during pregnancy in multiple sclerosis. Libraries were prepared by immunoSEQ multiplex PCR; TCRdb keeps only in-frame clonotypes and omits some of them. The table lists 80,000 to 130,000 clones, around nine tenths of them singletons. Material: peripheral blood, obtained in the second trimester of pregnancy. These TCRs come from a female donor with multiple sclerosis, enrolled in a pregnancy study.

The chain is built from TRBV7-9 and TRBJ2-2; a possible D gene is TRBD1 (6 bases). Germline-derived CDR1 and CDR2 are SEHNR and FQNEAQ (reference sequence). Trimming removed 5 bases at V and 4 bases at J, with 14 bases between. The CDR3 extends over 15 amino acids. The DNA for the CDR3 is TGTGCCAGCAGCCCCCGGACAGAATTCACCGGGGAGCTGTTTTTT. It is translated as CASSPRTEFTGELFF.

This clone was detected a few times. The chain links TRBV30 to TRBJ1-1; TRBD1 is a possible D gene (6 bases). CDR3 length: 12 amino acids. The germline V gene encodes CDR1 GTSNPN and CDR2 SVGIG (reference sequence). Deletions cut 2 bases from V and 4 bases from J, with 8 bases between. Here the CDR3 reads CAWSTGSTEAFF. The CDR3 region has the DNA TGTGCCTGGAGTACAGGGAGCACTGAAGCTTTCTTT.

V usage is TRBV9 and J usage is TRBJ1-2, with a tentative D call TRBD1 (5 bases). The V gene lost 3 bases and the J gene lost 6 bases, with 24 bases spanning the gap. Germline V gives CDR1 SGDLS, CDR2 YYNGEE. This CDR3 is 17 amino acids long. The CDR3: CASSASLKTGWPDGYTF. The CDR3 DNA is TGTGCCAGCAGCGCAAGCTTAAAAACAGGATGGCCTGATGGCTACACCTTC.

CDR3 region: CASSLGRQGRTEAFF. In DNA, the CDR3 is TGTGCCAGCAGCTTGGGTAGACAGGGGAGGACTGAAGCTTTCTTT. V and J are TRBV7-8 and TRBJ1-1; 8 nucleotides line up with TRBD1. V lost 3 bases, J lost 5 bases, and 8 bases stayed unmatched. Germline CDR1 and CDR2: SGHVS and FQNEAQ. CDR3 length: 15 residues.

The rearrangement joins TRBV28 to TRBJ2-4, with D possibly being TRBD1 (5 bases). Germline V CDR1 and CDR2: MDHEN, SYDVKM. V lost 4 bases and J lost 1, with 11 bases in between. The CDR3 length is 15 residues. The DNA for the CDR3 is TGTGCCAGCAGTTCACCCAGGGTTGCCAAAAACATTCAGTACTTC. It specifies CASSSPRVAKNIQYF.

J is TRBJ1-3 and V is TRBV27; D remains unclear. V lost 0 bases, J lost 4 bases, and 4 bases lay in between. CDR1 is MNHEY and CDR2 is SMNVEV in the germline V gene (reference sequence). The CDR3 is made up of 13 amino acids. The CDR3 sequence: CASSLSAGNTIYF. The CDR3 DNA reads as TGTGCCAGCAGTTTATCGGCCGGAAACACCATATATTTT.

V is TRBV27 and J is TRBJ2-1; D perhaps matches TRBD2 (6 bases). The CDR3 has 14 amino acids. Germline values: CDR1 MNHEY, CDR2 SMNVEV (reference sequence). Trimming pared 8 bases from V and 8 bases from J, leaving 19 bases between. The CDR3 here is CASQGWDSDDEQFF. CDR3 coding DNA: TGTGCCAGCCAGGGATGGGACTCCGACGATGAGCAGTTCTTC.

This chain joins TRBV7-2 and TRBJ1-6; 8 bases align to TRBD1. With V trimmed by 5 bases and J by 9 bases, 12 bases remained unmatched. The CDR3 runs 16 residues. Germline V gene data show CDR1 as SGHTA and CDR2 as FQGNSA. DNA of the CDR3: TGTGCCAGCAGCGCTCGGGACAGGTCTTTTGGTTCACCCCTCCACTTT. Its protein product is CASSARDRSFGSPLHF.

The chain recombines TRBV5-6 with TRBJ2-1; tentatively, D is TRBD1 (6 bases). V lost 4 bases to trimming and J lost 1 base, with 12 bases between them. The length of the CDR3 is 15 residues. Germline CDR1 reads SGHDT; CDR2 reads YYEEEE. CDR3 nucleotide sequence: TGTGCCAGCAGCCAGGGGCCACGGTCCTACAATGAGCAGTTCTTC. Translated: CASSQGPRSYNEQFF.

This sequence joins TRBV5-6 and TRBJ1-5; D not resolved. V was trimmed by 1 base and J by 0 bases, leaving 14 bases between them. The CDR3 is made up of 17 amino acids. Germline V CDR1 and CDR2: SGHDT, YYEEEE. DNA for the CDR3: TGTGCCAGCAGCTTGCGGGGAGGCTCCTATAGCAATCAGCCCCAGCATTTT. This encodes CASSLRGGSYSNQPQHF.